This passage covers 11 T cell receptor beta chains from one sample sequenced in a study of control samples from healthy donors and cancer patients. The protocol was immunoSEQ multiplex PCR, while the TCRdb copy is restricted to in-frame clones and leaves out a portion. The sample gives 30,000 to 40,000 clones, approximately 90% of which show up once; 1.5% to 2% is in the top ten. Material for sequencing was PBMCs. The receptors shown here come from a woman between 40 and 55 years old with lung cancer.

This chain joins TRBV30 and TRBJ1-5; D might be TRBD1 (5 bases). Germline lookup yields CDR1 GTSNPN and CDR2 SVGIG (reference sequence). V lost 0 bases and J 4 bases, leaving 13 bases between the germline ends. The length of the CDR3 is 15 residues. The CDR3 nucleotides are TGTGCCTGGAGTGTAGAGGGGTGGGGGAATCAGCCCCAGCATTTT. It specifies CAWSVEGWGNQPQHF.

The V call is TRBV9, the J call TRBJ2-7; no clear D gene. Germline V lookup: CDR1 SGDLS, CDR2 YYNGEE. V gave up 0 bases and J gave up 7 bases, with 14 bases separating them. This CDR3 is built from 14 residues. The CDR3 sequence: CASSVGSLPVEQYF. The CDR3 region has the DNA TGTGCCAGCAGCGTAGGGTCCCTCCCCGTAGAGCAGTACTTC.

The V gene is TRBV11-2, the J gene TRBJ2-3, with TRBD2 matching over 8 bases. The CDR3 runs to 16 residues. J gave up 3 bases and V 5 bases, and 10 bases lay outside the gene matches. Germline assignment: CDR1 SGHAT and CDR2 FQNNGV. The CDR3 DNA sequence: TGTGCCAGCAGCAGCATCTTGATAGCGGGGACAGATACGCAGTATTTT. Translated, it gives CASSSILIAGTDTQYF. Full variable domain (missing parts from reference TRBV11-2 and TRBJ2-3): EAGVAQSPRYKIIEKRQSVAFWCNPISGHATLYWYQQILGQGPKLLIQFQNNGVVDDSQLPKDRFSAERLKGVDSTLKIQPAKLEDSAVYLCASSSILIAGTDTQYFGPGTRLTVL.

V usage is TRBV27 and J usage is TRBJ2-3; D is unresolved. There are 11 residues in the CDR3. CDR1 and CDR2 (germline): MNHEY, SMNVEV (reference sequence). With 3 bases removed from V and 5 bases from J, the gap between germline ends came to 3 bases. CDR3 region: CASSFLDTQYF. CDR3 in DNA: TGTGCCAGCAGTTTTTTAGATACGCAGTATTTT.

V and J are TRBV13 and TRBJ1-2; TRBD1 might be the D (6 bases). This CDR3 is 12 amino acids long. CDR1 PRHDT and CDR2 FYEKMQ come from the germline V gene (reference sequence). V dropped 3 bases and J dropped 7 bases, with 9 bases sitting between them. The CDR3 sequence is CASSLGRGGYTF. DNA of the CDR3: TGTGCCAGCAGCTTGGGCAGGGGTGGCTACACCTTC. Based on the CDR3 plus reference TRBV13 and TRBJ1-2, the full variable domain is AAGVIQSPRHLIKEKRETATLKCYPIPRHDTVYWYQQGPGQDPQFLISFYEKMQSDKGSIPDRFSAQQFSDYHSELNMSSLELGDSALYFCASSLGRGGYTFGSGTRLTVV.

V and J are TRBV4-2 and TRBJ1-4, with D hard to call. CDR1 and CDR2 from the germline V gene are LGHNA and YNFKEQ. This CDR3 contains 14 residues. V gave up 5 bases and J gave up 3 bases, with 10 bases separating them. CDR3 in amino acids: CASSLNRANEKLFF. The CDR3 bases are TGTGCCAGCAGCTTAAACCGGGCTAATGAAAAACTGTTTTTT.

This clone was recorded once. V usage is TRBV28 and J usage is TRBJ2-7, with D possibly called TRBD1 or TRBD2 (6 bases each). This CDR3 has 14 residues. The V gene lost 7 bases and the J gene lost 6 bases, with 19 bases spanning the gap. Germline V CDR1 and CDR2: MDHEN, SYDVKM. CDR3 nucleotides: TGTGCCAGCACGGGGGCAGTTAATCTAGGCGAGCAGTACTTC. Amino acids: CASTGAVNLGEQYF.

The CDR3 loop reads CASSNRQGITEAFF. CDR3 nucleotides: TGTGCCAGCAGCAACCGACAGGGAATAACTGAAGCTTTCTTT. The rearrangement uses TRBV11-3 and TRBJ1-1, with 7 bases that match TRBD1. Germline assignment: CDR1 SGHNT and CDR2 YENEEA. Trimming removed 5 bases from V and 5 bases from J; junction bases left unmatched: 8. This CDR3 spans 14 amino acids.

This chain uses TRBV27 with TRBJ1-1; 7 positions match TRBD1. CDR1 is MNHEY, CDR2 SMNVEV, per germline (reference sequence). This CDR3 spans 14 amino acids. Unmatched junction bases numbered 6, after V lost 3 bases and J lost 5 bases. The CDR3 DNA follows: TGTGCCAGCAGTTTCCAACAGGGGAGGACTGAAGCTTTCTTT. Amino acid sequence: CASSFQQGRTEAFF.

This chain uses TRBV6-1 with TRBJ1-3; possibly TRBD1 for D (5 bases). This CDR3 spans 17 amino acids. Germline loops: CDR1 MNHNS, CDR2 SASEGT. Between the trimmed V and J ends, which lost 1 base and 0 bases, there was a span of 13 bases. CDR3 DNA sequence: TGTGCCAGCAGTGAAGTCCGGGACCGGAGCTCTGGAAACACCATATATTTT. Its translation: CASSEVRDRSSGNTIYF.

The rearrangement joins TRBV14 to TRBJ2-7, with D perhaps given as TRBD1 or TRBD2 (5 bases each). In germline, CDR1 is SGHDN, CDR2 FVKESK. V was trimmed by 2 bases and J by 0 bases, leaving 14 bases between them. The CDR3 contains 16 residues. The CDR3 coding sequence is TGTGCCAGCAGCCAATCGAGGGGAAAGGGCTCCTACGAGCAGTACTTC. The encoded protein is CASSQSRGKGSYEQYF.